This T cell receptor beta chain came from a study of cytomegalovirus exposure and HLA in healthy donors. For the study at large: Out of fewer than 400 genotyped donors, roughly 80% belonged to the Caucasian-associated ancestry cluster.

Per germline, CDR1 MDHEN and CDR2 SYDVKM. The length of the CDR3 is 16 residues. The V end was cut by 5 bases, the J end by 1 base, with 15 bases between. As for this clone: The antigen is unknown.

It was with 60 Vbeta and 13 Jbeta primers that the PCR ran. Repertoires were generated with immunoSEQ multiplex PCR, while TCRdb's copy carries only in-frame clones and drops some. The sample shows over 150,000 clones, around 73% of them seen only once. Study observations and caveats: A few V segments could not be told apart, such as TRBV6-2 and TRBV6-3, and were left out.

Sequenced material: PBMCs. The TCR comes from a woman between 18 and 30 years old in good health and CMV-seropositive. V is TRBV28 and J is TRBJ1-5; D perhaps matches TRBD1 (5 bases). The CDR3 loop reads CASSAMAGGSNQPQHF. The CDR3 DNA reads as TGTGCCAGCAGTGCCATGGCGGGGGGAAGCAATCAGCCCCAGCATTTT.